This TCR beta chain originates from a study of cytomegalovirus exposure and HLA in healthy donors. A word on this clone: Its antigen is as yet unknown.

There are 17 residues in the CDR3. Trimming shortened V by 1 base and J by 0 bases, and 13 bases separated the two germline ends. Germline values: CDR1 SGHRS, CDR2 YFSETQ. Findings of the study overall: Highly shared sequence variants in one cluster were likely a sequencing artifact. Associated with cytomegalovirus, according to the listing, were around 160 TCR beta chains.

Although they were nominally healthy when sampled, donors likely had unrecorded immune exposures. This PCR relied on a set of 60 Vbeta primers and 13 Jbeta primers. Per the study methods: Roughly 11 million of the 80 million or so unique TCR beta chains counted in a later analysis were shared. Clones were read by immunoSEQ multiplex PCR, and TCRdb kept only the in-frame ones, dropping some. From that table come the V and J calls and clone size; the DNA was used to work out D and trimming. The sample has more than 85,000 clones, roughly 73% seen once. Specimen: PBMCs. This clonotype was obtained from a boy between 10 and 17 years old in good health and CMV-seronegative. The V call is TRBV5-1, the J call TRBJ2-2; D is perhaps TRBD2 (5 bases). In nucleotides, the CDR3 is TGCGCCAGCAGCTTGCGTCCGGGATTTTCGAACACCGGGGAGCTGTTTTTT. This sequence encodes CASSLRPGFSNTGELFF.